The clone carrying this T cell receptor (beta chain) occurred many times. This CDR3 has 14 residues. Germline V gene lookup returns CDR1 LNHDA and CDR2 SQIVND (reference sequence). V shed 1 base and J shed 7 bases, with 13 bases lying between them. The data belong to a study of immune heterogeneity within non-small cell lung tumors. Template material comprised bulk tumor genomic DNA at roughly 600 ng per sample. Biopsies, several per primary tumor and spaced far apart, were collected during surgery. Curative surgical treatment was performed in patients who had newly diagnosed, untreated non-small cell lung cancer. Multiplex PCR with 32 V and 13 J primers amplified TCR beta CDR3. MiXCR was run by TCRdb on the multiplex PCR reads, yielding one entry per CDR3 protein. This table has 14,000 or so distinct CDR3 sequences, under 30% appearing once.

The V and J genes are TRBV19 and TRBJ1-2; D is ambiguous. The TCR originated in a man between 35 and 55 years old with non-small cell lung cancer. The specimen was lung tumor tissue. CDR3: CASSIGTSGGGYTF. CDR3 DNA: TGTGCCAGTAGTATAGGAACCTCGGGAGGTGGCTACACCTTC.